The sequence of this TCR beta chain was determined in a study of T cell changes during pregnancy in multiple sclerosis. Generated by immunoSEQ multiplex PCR, the TCRdb table keeps only in-frame clones and is missing some. Of 40,000 to 50,000 clones in the sample, 80% to 95% were seen once. V lost 3 bases and J lost 0; bases outside the gene matches: 2. CDR1 and CDR2 from the germline V gene are SGHKS and YYEKEE (reference sequence). This CDR3 is built from 15 residues. The chain joins TRBV5-5 to TRBJ2-2; TRBD2 agrees at 7 bases. The starting material was CD4+ T cells from peripheral blood mononuclear cells, obtained in the third trimester of pregnancy. This TCR came from a female donor with multiple sclerosis, enrolled in a pregnancy study. CDR3: CASSWDYSNTGELFF. The CDR3 DNA reads as TGTGCCAGCAGCTGGGACTACTCGAACACCGGGGAGCTGTTTTTT.